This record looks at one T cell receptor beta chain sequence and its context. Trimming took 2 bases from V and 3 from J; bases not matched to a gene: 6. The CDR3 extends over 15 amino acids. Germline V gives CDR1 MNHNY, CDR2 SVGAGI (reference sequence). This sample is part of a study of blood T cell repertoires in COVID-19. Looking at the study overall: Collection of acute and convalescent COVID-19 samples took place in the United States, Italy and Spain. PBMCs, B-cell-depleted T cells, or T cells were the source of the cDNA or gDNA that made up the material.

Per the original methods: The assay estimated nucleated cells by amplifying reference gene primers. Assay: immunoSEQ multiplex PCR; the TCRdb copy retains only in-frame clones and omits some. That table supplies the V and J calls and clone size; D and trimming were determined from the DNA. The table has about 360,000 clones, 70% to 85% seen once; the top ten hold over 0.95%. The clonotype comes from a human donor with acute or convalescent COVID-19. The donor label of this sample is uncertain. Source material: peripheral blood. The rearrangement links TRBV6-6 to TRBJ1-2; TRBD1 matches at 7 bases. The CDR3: CASSYVDRADYGYTF. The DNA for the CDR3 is TGTGCCAGCAGTTACGTTGACAGGGCGGACTATGGCTACACCTTC.